This T cell receptor beta chain was sequenced for a study of cytotoxic CD8 clonotypes in ibrutinib-treated CLL. Study results and caveats: The study found clonality rose at ibrutinib response, then fell toward baseline at progression.

Concerning this clone itself: The antigen is unknown.

Clones were sequenced by immunoSEQ multiplex PCR, and TCRdb holds only the in-frame ones, with some missing. The table records around 200,000 clones, 65% to 80% of them present only once. Cryopreserved PBMCs were the source of around 1.8 micrograms of genomic DNA, which went to TCR beta libraries. The sequencing here drew on PBMCs, taken after 12 months of ibrutinib treatment. The TCR was taken from a human donor with chronic lymphocytic leukemia.

The CDR3 nucleotides read TGTGCCAGCAGCCAAAGGCAGGGGAGGGACTATGGCTACACCTTC. Translated, it gives CASSQRQGRDYGYTF. The V and J genes are TRBV7-2 and TRBJ1-2; maybe TRBD1 (6 bases). The CDR3 is 15 amino acids. V lost 5 bases, J lost 3 bases, and 16 bases lay in between. Per germline, CDR1 SGHTA and CDR2 FQGNSA.